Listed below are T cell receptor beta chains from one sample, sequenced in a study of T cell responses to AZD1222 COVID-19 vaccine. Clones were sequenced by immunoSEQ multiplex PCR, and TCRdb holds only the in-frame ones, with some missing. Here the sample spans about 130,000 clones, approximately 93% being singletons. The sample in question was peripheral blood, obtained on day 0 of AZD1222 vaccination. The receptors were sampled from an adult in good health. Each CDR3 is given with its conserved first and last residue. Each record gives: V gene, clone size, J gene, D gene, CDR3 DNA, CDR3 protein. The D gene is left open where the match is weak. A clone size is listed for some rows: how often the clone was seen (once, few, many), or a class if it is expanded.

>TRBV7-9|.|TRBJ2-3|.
TGTGCCAGCCCCTCCACCCCGGGCACAGATACGCAGTATTTT
CASPSTPGTDTQYF
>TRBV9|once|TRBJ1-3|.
TGTGCCAGCAGCGTAGACGGTGGCGGGGGAGGAAACACCATATATTTT
CASSVDGGGGGNTIYF
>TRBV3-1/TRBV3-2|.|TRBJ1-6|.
TGTGCCAGCAGCCAGGGCCCAGGTGGCCTCCACTTT
CASSQGPGGLHF
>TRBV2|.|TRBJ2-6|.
TGTGCCAGCACGGTGGAGGGGATGGGGACTGGGGCCAACGTCCTGACTTTC
CASTVEGMGTGANVLTF
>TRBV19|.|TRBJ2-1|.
TGTGCCAGTAGCAAAGATTGGGGCAATGAGCAGTTCTTC
CASSKDWGNEQFF
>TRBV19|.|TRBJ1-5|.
TGTGCCAGTATCGGGAAAACAGGTACGGGACCCCAGCATTTT
CASIGKTGTGPQHF
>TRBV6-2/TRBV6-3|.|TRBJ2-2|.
TGTGCCAGCAGTCAGGACAGCGGGGAGCTGTTTTTT
CASSQDSGELFF
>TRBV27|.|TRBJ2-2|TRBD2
TGTGCCAGCAGGCTAGCGGGATTACGCACCGGGGAGCTGTTTTTT
CASRLAGLRTGELFF
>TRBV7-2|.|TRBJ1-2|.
TGTGCCAGCAGCCATCCTGGGTTAAACTATGGCTACACCTTC
CASSHPGLNYGYTF
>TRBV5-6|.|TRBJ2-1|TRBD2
TGTGCCAGCAGCTGGTGGGCGGGAGGGTTATACAATGAGCAGTTCTTC
CASSWWAGGLYNEQFF
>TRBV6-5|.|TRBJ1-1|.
TGTGCCAGCAGGTGGAACAGTGTTTCTGAAGCTTTCTTT
CASRWNSVSEAFF
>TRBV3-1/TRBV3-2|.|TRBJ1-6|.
TGTGCCAGCAGCCAAGATATTAACAGGGCAAATTCACCCCTCCACTTT
CASSQDINRANSPLHF
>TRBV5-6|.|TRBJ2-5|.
TGTGCCAGCCCAAAGGGACCCAGCCAAGAGACCCAGTACTTC
CASPKGPSQETQYF
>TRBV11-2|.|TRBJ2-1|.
TGTGCCAGCAGCTTAGATCCCCTCTCTGGCGCGAGCTCCTACAATGAGCAGTTCTTC
CASSLDPLSGASSYNEQFF
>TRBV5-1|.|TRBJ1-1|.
TGCGCCAGCAGCTTACAGGGAAGGCCTGAAGCTTTCTTT
CASSLQGRPEAFF
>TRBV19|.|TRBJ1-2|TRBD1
TGTGCCAGTAGTATCCCCGGGACAGCAACTGGCTACACCTTC
CASSIPGTATGYTF
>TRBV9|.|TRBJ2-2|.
TGTGCCAGCAGCGTAGCTGGACGGGGGAACACCGGGGAGCTGTTTTTT
CASSVAGRGNTGELFF
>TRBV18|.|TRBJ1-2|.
TGTGCCAGCTCACCACTCCAGGGGCCTGACTATGGCTACACCTTC
CASSPLQGPDYGYTF
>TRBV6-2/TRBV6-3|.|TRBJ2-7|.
TGTGCCAGCAGTTCCAGGGCTACCTACGAGCAGTACTTC
CASSSRATYEQYF
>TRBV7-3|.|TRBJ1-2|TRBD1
TGTGCCAGCAGCTTTGGACAGGGCGATGGCTACACCTTC
CASSFGQGDGYTF
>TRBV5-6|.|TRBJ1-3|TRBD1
TGTGCCAGCAGCTGGACAGGGCCCCGAGTGGGAAACACCATATATTTT
CASSWTGPRVGNTIYF
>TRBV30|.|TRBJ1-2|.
TGTGCCTGGAGGGCTGCTAACTATGGCTACACCTTC
CAWRAANYGYTF
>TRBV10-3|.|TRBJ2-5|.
TGTGCCATCAGTAGACGCACCGGGACGGACGACCAAGAGACCCAGTACTTC
CAISRRTGTDDQETQYF
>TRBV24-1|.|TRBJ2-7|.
TGTGCCACATCATCAGGGGAAACCTACGAGCAGTACTTC
CATSSGETYEQYF
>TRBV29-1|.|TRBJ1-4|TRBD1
TGCAGCGTAAAGACAGGGGCGCTCCCCAGGGAAAAACTGTTTTTT
CSVKTGALPREKLFF
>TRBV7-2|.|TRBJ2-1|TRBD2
TGTGCCAGCAGCTTAGGGGGTAGCGGGCTCTACAATGAGCAGTTCTTC
CASSLGGSGLYNEQFF
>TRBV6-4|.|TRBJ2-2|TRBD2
TGTGCCAGCAGTGACCCAGGGCGGGAGCCCGGGGAGCTGTTTTTT
CASSDPGREPGELFF
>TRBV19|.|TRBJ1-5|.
TGTGCCAGTAGTATGGGCCAAAGAGGACAGCCCCAGCATTTT
CASSMGQRGQPQHF
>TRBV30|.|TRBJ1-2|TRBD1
TGTGCCTGGAGTGGCCAGAGACAGGGAGCTAACTATGGCTACACCTTC
CAWSGQRQGANYGYTF
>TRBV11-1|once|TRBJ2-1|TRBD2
TGTGCCAGCAGCTTAGGGCGGGGGGGCCATTATGAGCAGTTCTTC
CASSLGRGGHYEQFF